The present T cell receptor beta chain was sequenced within a study of neoadjuvant anti-PD-1 for oral cavity cancer. The CDR3 loop spans 13 amino acids. Germline V gene lookup returns CDR1 SGHAT and CDR2 FQNNGV. Between the trimmed V and J ends, which lost 3 bases and 4 bases, there was a span of 6 bases. TCRdb keeps only in-frame clones here, not all; method: immunoSEQ multiplex PCR. The repertoire includes about 14,000 clones, roughly 70% of them detected once, and less than 3% sits in the top ten. Sample time point: after neoadjuvant nivolumab, at surgical resection. The chain is built from TRBV11-2 and TRBJ1-4; D is ambiguous. Sequenced here: PBMCs, sampled after nivolumab (anti-PD-1) treatment. The origin of this receptor is a person aged 35-80 years with oral cavity squamous cell carcinoma. The CDR3 region is CASSLGYNEKLFF. As DNA, the CDR3 is TGTGCCAGCAGCTTGGGCTATAATGAAAAACTGTTTTTT. Full variable domain (remainder filled in from reference TRBV11-2 and TRBJ1-4): EAGVAQSPRYKIIEKRQSVAFWCNPISGHATLYWYQQILGQGPKLLIQFQNNGVVDDSQLPKDRFSAERLKGVDSTLKIQPAKLEDSAVYLCASSLGYNEKLFFGSGTQLSVL.